This T cell receptor (beta chain) emerged from a study of cytomegalovirus exposure and HLA in healthy donors. Study-level information: Unique TCRs numbering around 80 million, obtained from HLA-typed donors, made up an early data release.

This clone has a handful of counts. Its matching antigen is unknown. Study observations and caveats: As was reported, the classifier diagnosed cytomegalovirus status with high specificity and sensitivity. Solely CMV serostatus was available to characterize immune exposure.

Germline V CDR1 and CDR2: SGHVS, FQNEAQ. The CDR3 is 14 amino acids. Trimming took off 1 base at V and 6 bases at J, with 12 bases between the two ends. Primers for the PCR totalled 60 Vbeta and 13 Jbeta. Using immunoSEQ multiplex PCR, the repertoire was profiled, and TCRdb retains in-frame clones only, with some absent. The sample lists about 99,000 clones; over 9% were seen once. The rearrangement links TRBV7-8 to TRBJ1-1; D is undetermined. The source of this sequence is a man aged 35 to 55 in good health and CMV-seropositive. Material for sequencing was PBMCs. CDR3 sequence (DNA): TGTGCCAGCAGCTTAGTGGCAGGTGCTGCTGAAGCTTTCTTT. It is translated as CASSLVAGAAEAFF.